The clone carrying this TCR beta chain was counted ten times or more. One entry per CDR3 protein results from TCRdb running MiXCR on the RT-PCR reads. The top ten hold 3.6% of the sample, which has approximately 720,000 distinct CDR3 sequences, 12% to 15% seen once. CDR3 size: 10 residues. The V end lost 3 bases, the J end lost 13 bases, and 7 bases lay between the germline ends. Germline CDR1 reads DFQATT; CDR2 reads SNEGSKA (reference sequence). Sequencing was carried out using memory CD4+ T cells from blood. The receptor comes from a female donor in good health, serving as a healthy control. The V and J genes are TRBV20-1 and TRBJ1-6; D not certain. The CDR3: CSASSEPLHF. DNA for the CDR3: TGCAGTGCTAGTTCGGAGCCCCTCCACTTT.